The clone carrying this TCR beta chain was seen many times. These data are taken from a study of early T cells in non-severe SARS-CoV-2 infection. Germline loops: CDR1 SQVTM, CDR2 ANQGSEA. V lost 2 bases and J 0 bases, leaving 20 bases between the germline ends. The CDR3 runs 18 residues. A single record per CDR3 protein comes from TCRdb applying MiXCR to the 5' RACE reads. This sample has about 20,000 distinct CDR3 sequences, with under 7.5% found just once. The sequence came from an adult who was a healthcare worker with PCR-confirmed SARS-CoV-2 infection or an uninfected control (not recorded which). J is TRBJ2-1 and V is TRBV29-1, with D perhaps TRBD1 or TRBD2 (5 bases each). Material for sequencing was whole blood. CDR3 DNA sequence: TGCAGCGTTGAACAGTCTCGGGGCAGGGCACACTCCTACAATGAGCAGTTCTTC. This encodes CSVEQSRGRAHSYNEQFF.